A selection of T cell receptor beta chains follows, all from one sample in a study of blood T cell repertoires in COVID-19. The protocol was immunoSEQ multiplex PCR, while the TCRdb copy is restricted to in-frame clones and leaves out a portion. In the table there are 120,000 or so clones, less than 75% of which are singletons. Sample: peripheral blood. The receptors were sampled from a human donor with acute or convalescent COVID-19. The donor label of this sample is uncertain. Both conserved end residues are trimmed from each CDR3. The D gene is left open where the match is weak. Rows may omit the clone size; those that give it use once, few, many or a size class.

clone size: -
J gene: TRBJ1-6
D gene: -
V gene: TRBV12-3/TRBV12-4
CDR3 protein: ASSFTRNSPLH

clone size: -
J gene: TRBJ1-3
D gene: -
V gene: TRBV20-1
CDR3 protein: SASMVGAGNTIY

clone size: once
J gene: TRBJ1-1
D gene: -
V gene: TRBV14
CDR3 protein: ASSPLPATGNTEAF

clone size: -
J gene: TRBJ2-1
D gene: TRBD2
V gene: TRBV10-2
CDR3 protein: ASSLTSSNEQF

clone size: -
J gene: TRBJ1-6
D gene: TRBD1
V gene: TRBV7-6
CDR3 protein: ASSLAGDSSYNSPLH

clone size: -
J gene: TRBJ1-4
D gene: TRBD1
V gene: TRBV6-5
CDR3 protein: ASRKGDRGREKLF

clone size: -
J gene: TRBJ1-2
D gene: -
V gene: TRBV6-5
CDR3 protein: ASSSDSFLNYGYT

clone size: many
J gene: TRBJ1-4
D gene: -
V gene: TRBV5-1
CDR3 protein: ASSFTPATNEKLF

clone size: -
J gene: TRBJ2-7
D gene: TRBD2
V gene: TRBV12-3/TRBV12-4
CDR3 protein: ASRAGEAYEQY

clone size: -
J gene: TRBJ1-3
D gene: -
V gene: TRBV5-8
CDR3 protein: ASSPGQIISGNTIY

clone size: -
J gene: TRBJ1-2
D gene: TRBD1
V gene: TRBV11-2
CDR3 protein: ASSSGQGAYYGYT

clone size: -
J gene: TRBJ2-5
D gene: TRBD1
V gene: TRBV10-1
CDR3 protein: ASRDADRVN

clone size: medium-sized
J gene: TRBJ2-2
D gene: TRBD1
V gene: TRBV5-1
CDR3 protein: ASSATGTANTGELF

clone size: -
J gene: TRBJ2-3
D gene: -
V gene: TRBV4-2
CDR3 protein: ASSQEGAPSADTQY

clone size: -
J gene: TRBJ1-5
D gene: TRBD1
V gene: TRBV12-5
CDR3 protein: ASGTGQVSNQPQH

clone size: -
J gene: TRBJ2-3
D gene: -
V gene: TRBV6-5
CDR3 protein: ASSYETKKTDTQY

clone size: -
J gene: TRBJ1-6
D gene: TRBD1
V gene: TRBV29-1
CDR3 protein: SVGDRLNSPLH

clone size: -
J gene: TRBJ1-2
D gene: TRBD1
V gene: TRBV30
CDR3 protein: ASMFRQGDYGYT

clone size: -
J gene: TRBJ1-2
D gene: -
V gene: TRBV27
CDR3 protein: ASSSRQPRNYGYT

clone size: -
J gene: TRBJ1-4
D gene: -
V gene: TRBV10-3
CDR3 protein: AISSGGSGKLF

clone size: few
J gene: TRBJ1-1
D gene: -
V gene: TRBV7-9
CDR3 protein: ASSPYNTEAF

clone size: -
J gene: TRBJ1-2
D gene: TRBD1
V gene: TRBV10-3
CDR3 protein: AISRTGGNYGYT

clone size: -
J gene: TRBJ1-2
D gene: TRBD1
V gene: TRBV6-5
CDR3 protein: ASMETGRHGYT

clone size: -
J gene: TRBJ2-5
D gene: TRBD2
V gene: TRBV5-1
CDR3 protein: ASSLELADFQETQY

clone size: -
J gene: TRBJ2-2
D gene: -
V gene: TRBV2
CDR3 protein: ASSGLVGSGELF

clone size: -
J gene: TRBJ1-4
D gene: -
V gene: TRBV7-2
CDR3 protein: ASSLDFSQGNEKLF

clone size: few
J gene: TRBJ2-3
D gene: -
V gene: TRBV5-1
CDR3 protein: ASSLGGPVDTQY

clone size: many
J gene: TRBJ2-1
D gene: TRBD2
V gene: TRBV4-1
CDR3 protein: ASSLGLAGGRYNEQF

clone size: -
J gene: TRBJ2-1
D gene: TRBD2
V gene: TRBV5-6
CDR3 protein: ASSFLGGGYNEQF

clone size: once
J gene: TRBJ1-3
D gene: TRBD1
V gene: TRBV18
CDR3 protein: ASSRDRGLVNTIY

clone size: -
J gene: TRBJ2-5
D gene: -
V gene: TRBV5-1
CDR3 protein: ATAPSGVVGETQY

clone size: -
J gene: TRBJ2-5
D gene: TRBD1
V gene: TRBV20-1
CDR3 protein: SASWGQEY

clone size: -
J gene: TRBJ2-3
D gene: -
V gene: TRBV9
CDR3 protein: ASSLYRGSDTQY

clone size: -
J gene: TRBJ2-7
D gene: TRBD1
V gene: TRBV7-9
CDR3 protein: ASSQGQATYYEQY

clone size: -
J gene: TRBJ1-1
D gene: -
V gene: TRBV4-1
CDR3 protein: ASSQEREHTEAF

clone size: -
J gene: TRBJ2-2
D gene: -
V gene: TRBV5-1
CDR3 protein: ASGAGGAAGELF

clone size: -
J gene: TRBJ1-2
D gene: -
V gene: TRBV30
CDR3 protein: AWTRGPTDYGYT

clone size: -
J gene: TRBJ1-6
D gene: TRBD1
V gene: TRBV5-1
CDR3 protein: ASSPGDRDFAPLH

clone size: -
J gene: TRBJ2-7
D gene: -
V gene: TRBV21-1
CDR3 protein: ASSYRTGEVYEQY

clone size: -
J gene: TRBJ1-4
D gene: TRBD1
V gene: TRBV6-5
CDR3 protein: ASSYYSGGEGEKLF

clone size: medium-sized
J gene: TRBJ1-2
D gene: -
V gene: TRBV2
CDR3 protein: ASSEASGNYGYT

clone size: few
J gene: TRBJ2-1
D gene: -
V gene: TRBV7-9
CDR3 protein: ASSSQGSRHNEQF

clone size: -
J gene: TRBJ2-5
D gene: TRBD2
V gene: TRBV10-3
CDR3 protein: AISEPPSGGNRETQY

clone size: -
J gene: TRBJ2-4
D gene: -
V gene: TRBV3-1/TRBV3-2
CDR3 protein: ASSQDWRASGIAKNIQY

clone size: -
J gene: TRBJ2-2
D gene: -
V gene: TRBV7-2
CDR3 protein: ASSLFLAGAGELF

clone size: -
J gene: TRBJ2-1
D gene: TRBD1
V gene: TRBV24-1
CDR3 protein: ATSTGTGSYNEQF

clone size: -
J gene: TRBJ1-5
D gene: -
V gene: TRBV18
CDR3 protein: ASSPGGRDQPQH

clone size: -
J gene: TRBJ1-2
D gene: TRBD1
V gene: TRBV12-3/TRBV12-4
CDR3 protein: ASSPDRAYGYT

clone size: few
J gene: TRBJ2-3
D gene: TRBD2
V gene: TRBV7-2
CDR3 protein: ASSVGTTTDTQY

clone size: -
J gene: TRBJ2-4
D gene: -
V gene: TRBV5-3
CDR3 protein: ARIFPGAKNIQY

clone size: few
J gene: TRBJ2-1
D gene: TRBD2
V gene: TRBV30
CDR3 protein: AWTGTRVGGEQF

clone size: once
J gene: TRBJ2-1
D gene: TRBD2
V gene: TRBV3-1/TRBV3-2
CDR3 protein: ASSQELLAGGTPYNEQF

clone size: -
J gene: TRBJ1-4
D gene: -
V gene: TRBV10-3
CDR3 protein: AISESTGGFLGEKLF

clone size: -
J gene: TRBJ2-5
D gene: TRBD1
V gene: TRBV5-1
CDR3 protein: ASSLQGQRETQY

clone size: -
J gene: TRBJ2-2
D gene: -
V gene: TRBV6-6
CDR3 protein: ASRQGWTGELF